This TCR beta chain appears in the sequencing data of a study of CD8 T cells in ankylosing spondylitis. Regarding the study as a whole: What appeared characteristic of ankylosing spondylitis blood was a TCR beta motif of 7 or 8 highly homologous variants.

TCRdb independently ran MiXCR on the 5' RACE reads; one entry per CDR3 protein. The data hold roughly 370,000 distinct CDR3 sequences, with 20% to 25% observed a single time. The CDR3 spans 12 residues. The germline CDR1 and CDR2 sequences are MDHEN and SYDVKM. V shed 5 bases and J 4 bases; nucleotides not matched to a gene: 2. This clonotype was picked up a small number of times. The antigen is not known. What was sequenced was blood, either unsorted or a sorted T cell fraction (not recorded which). The rearrangement joins TRBV28 to TRBJ2-7; TRBD1 matches 7 bases. The sequence was obtained from a male donor with ankylosing spondylitis. CDR3 sequence reads: CASSGGQYEQYF. The DNA of the CDR3 is TGTGCCAGCAGTGGGGGACAGTACGAGCAGTACTTC.